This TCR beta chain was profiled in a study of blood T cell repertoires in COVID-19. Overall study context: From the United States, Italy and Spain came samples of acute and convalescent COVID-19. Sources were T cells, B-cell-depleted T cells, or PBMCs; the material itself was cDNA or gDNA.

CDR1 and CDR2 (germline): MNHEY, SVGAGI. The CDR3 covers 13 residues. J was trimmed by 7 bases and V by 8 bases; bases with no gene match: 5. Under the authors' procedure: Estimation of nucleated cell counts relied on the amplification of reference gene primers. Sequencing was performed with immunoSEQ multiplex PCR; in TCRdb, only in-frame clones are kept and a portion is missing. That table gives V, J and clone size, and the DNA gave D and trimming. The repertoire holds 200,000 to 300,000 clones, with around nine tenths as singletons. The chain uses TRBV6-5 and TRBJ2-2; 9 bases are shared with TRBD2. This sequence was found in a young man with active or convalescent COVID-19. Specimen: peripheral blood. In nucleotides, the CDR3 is TGTGCCAGCCACGGACTAGCGCTCGGGGAGCTGTTTTTT. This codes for CASHGLALGELFF.